This T cell receptor (beta chain) was observed in a study of blood T cell repertoires in COVID-19. Study background: Nucleic acid was either cDNA or gDNA, and it came from T cells, B-cell-depleted T cells, or PBMCs.

The repertoire was sequenced with immunoSEQ multiplex PCR; TCRdb's copy has only in-frame clones and lacks some. The table lists roughly 86,000 clones, around 85% of them singletons. The V gene's germline CDR1 is MNHEY and CDR2 SMNVEV (reference sequence). This CDR3 is 12 amino acids long. Trimming took off 5 bases at V and 8 bases at J, with 10 bases between the two ends. This chain uses TRBV27 with TRBJ2-4; tentative D call: TRBD1 (7 bases). The source material was peripheral blood. The receptor was derived from a woman older than 75 with COVID-19, enrolled during active disease. CDR3 in DNA: TGTGCCAGCAGTCAGGGGGGAGACATTCAGTACTTC. It translates to CASSQGGDIQYF.